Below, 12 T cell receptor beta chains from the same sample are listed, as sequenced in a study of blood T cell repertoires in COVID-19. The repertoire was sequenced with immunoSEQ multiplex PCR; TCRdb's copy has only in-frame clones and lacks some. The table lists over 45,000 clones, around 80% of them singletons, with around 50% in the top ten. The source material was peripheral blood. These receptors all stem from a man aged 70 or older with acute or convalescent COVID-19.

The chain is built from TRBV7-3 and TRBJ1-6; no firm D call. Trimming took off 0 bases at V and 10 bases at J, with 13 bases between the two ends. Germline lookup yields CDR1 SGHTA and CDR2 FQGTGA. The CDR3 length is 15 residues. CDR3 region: CASSLTPGEASPLHF. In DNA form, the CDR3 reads TGTGCCAGCAGCTTAACCCCCGGGGAGGCCTCACCCCTCCACTTT.

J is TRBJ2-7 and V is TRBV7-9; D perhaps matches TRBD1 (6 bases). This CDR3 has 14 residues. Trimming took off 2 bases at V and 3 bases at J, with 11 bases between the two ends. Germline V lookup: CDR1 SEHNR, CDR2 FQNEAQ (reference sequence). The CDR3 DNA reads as TGTGCCAGCAGCTTATGGGACACGGACTACGAGCAGTACTTC. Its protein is CASSLWDTDYEQYF.

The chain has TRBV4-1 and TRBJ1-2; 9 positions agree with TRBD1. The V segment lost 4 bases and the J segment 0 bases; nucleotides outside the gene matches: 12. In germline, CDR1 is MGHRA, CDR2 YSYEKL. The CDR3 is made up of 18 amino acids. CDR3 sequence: CASSPGTGPVQANYGYTF. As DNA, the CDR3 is TGCGCCAGCAGCCCCGGGACAGGGCCTGTCCAAGCTAACTATGGCTACACCTTC.

The CDR3 sequence is CASTSGLSGGIGYEQYF. The CDR3 DNA follows: TGTGCCAGCACTTCGGGCCTTAGCGGGGGGATAGGGTACGAGCAGTACTTC. The chain recombines TRBV28 with TRBJ2-7; 10 positions agree with TRBD2. CDR1 and CDR2 from the germline V gene are MDHEN and SYDVKM. CDR3 size: 17 residues. Losses at the gene ends were 7 bases for V and 4 bases for J; bases not matched to a gene: 16.

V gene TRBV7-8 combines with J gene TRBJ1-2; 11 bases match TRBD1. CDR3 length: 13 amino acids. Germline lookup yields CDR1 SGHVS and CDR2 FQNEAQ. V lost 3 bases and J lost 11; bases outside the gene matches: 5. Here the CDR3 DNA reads TGTGCCAGCAGCTTTGGGACAGGGGGGTCTTACACCTTC. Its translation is CASSFGTGGSYTF.

In nucleotides, the CDR3 is TGTGCCAGCAGCTTGGCCGGACAACAAGAGACCCAGTACTTC. Translation: CASSLAGQQETQYF. The chain combines TRBV5-4 with TRBJ2-5; tentative D call: TRBD1 (5 bases). V was shortened by 0 bases and J by 2 bases, with 8 bases between the two germline ends. Germline values: CDR1 SGHNT, CDR2 YYREEE (reference sequence). This CDR3 has 14 residues.

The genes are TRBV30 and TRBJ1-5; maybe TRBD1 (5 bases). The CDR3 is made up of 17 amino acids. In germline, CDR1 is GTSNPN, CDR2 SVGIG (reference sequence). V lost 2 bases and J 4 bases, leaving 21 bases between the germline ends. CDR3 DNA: TGTGCCTGGAGTCCGACAGATCGAACCCCCTGGAATCAGCCCCAGCATTTT. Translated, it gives CAWSPTDRTPWNQPQHF. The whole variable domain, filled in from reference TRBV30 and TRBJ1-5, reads SQTIHQWPATLVQPVGSPLSLECTVEGTSNPNLYWYRQAAGRGLQLLFYSVGIGQISSEVPQNLSASRPQDRQFILSSKKLLLSDSGFYLCAWSPTDRTPWNQPQHFGDGTRLSIL.

Written as DNA, the CDR3 is TGTGCCAGCAGTCGCGGGGCCTACAATGAGCAGTTCTTC. Amino acid sequence: CASSRGAYNEQFF. The V call is TRBV7-9, the J call TRBJ2-1, with D tentatively TRBD2 (6 bases). Looked up from germline, CDR1 is SEHNR and CDR2 is FQNEAQ (reference sequence). The germline V and J ends were trimmed by 6 bases and 2 bases, with 8 bases remaining between them. The CDR3 is 13 amino acids.

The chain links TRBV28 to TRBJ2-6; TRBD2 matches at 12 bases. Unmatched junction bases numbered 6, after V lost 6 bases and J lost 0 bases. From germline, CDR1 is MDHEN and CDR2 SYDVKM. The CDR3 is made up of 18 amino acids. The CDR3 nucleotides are TGTGCCAGCAGACCACTAGCGGGAGGTGACTCTGGGGCCAACGTCCTGACTTTC. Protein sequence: CASRPLAGGDSGANVLTF.

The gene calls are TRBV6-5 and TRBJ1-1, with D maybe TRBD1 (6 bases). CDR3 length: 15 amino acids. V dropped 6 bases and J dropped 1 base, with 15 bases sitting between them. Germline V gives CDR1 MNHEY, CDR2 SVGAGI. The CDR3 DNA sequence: TGTGCCAGCAGCCACCTAGGGGGACGGAACACTGAAGCTTTCTTT. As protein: CASSHLGGRNTEAFF.

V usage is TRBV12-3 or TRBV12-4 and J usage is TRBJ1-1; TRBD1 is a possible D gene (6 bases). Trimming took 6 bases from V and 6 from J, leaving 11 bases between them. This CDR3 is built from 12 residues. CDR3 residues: CASRVDRSEAFF. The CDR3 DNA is TGTGCCAGCAGAGTAGACAGGTCTGAAGCTTTCTTT.

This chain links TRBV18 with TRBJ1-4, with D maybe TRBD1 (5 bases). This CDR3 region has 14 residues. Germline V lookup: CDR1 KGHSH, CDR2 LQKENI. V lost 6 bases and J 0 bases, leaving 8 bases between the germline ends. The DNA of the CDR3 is TGTGCCAGCTCTGGAGGGGCAACTAATGAAAAACTGTTTTTT. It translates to CASSGGATNEKLFF.